This T cell receptor (beta chain) was identified in a study of T-cell reconstitution after alpha-beta-depleted transplantation in children. Findings of the study overall: T-cell numbers and diversity, one year after transplant, stemmed largely from T cells that were newly produced. Reportedly, only several hundred clones from non-depleted graft cells drove alpha-beta T-cell counts at about two months.

The V gene end was trimmed by 6 bases and the J gene end by 5 bases; junction bases not matched to a gene: 5. Germline CDR1 SNHLY, CDR2 FYNNEI. This CDR3 has 13 residues. Preparing the TCRbeta library involved the use of unique molecular identifiers. TCRdb reprocessed the PCR reads with MiXCR, giving one entry per CDR3 protein. The sample has fewer than 550,000 distinct CDR3 sequences, approximately 10% seen once. This clonotype was seen at least ten times. No antigen is known for it. Specimen: PBMCs, mostly from graft donor cells, collected 180 days after TCRalphabeta/CD19-depleted stem cell transplant. The chain couples TRBV2 to TRBJ2-5, with 8 nucleotides matching TRBD2. The receptor's source is a female patient aged 2-10 years who had a stem cell transplant for aplastic anemia, so the T cells may come from the graft donor. CDR3 protein: CASRATSAETQYF. The CDR3, as DNA: TGTGCCAGCAGAGCGACTAGCGCGGAGACCCAGTACTTC.